This TCR beta chain was captured by sequencing in a study of shared clonotypes between healthy human individuals (dated by TCRdb to the early 2020s). Turning to the overall study: The cohort included three men and a couple of women between 18 and 49 years of age. Per donor, three plates each were used for CD4 naive and CD4 memory, two for CD8 naive, and one for CD8 memory. To estimate repertoire size and how much clonotype sharing occurs between individuals, the study deeply sequenced the blood TCR repertoires of roughly 5 healthy adults. Different laboratories and diverse techniques were used to prepare libraries and sequence TCR repertoires, to increase sequencing depth and limit assay-specific biases. Between about 0.94 and 8.9 billion PBMCs per donor were obtained by leukapheresis. The investigation overall reported the following: Across a few donors, 5% to 6% of naive CD4, approximately 3.6% of naive CD8, 2% to 2.5% of memory CD4, and approximately 0.4% of memory CD8 clonotypes were shared. Naive subsets generally had larger estimated clonotype richness than memory subsets did. Even with the large sequencing depth, rarefaction of the sorted-subset datasets indicated that sequencing was incomplete. Because the study included a small number of donors, the genetic and exposure-history diversity represented was limited. Higher generation probabilities were observed for clonotypes shared by all four sorted-subset donors than for non-shared clonotypes. Sampling was restricted to blood, and TCR repertoires in tissues likely differ from the TCR repertoires found in blood. Pairwise subsampling led to the expectation that sequencing depth would affect the degree of clonotype sharing among donors.

With respect to this clone: It has no known antigen specificity. Base quality data are lacking; no much larger clone is found one base away.

Donors were healthy HIV-negative adults with no recently reported acute infections or vaccinations. Every donor was a Caucasian adult residing in Nashville, Tennessee, USA. CD4+ T cells were enriched by magnetic negative selection, after which naive cells were positively selected on CD45RA and the negative fraction was taken as the memory subset. Blood was obtained by leukapheresis, after which PBMCs were separated by Ficoll-Histopaque density gradient centrifugation and cryopreserved in liquid nitrogen vapor phase. Purity and quantity of every magnetically sorted T cell population were checked by analytical flow cytometry. Each sorted fraction had its genomic DNA isolated and then quantified by UV absorbance on a Nanodrop 2000c. TCR CDR3 regions were amplified from genomic DNA by multiplex PCR using the deep immunoSEQ assay. Extracted genomic DNA from each cell subset was distributed evenly across all wells of several immunoSEQ 96-well plates, and each plate was treated as a replicate. For sorted subsets, each replicate PCR was loaded with about 0.2 ug genomic DNA, equivalent to roughly 30,000 T cell genomes. The purified libraries were quantified using a Qubit 3.0 fluorometer, sized with a Bioanalyzer 2100, and then quantified again using the KAPA Library Quantification kit. Each immunoSEQ 96-well plate was sequenced on its own single-read 150-cycle Illumina NextSeq 550 flow cell. As for the original processing: The immunoSEQ output contained only junctional sequences without quality scores, so filtering could not match that applied to full-length reads. Sequences were annotated with PyIR, a Python wrapper for IgBLAST v1.9, using IMGT germline references to assign V/J genes and CDR3. Reads with weak V/J assignments (E-value above 1e-6), missing CDR3, stop codons, out-of-frame junctions, or ambiguous translated residues were removed. V3J clonotypes were defined by identical inferred V gene, J gene, and CDR3 amino acid sequence. The percentage overlap between two repertoires was calculated by dividing the number of shared unique clonotypes by the size of the smaller repertoire. Repertoire richness was assessed with RTK rarefaction, the Chao1 estimator, and Recon v2.1 estimates of unobserved clonotypes. Generation probabilities were computed with OLGA for all TCRbeta clonotypes obtained by the gDNA method from four donors. TCRdb obtained this table from immuneACCESS and retained in-frame rearrangements with V and J assigned. These tables miss some clones; where compared with another copy, unresolved V genes account for less than half of the shortfall, and the remainder is unexplained. The V and J calls and clone size are taken from that table; D and trimming were inferred from the DNA. This sample holds over 950,000 clones; roughly 80% were observed only once. The ten largest clones represent 0.85% to 1% of the sample.

The V end loses 4 bases and the J end loses 6 bases, and a stretch of 19 bases separates them. Its CDR3 holds 15 amino acids, cysteine through phenylalanine. CDR3 DNA only is kept here, 45 bases in frame from base 1. The germline V gene gives CDR1 as SGHRS and CDR2 as YFSETQ. What was sequenced was memory CD4+ T cells from PBMCs. What the cell subset or site label conveys for this sample: CD45RA-negative fraction. This receptor was taken from a man between 18 and 29 years old in good health. Some clones in this sample may be carry-over from other donors' samples. Here the chain combines TRBV5-1 and TRBJ1-1; TRBD1 might be the D gene, on 5 matching bases. The CDR3 region has the sequence CASSPGTTLFAEAFF. In nucleotide form, the sequence is TGCGCCAGCAGCCCAGGGACCACCCTGTTCGCTGAAGCTTTCTTT.